This passage covers 12 T cell receptor beta chains from one sample sequenced in a study of shared T cell receptors in the human thymus. The protocol was immunoSEQ multiplex PCR, while the TCRdb copy is restricted to in-frame clones and leaves out a portion. The table records some 660,000 clones, over 75% of them present only once. The same specimen was also included in a second study, on human thymus T cells.

Sequenced material: thymocytes. These receptors were collected from a boy younger than two with a congenital heart defect.

The rearrangement joins TRBV30 to TRBJ2-1, with a tentative D call TRBD2 (5 bases). Deletions cut 1 base from V and 4 bases from J, with 5 bases between. The CDR3 totals 12 residues. The V gene's germline CDR1 is GTSNPN and CDR2 SVGIG (reference sequence). DNA for the CDR3: TGTGCCTGGAGTGGAGGGTACAATGAGCAGTTCTTC. It translates to CAWSGGYNEQFF. The entire variable domain, with the rest obtained from reference TRBV30 and TRBJ2-1, is as follows: SQTIHQWPATLVQPVGSPLSLECTVEGTSNPNLYWYRQAAGRGLQLLFYSVGIGQISSEVPQNLSASRPQDRQFILSSKKLLLSDSGFYLCAWSGGYNEQFFGPGTRLTVL.

V gene TRBV28 combines with J gene TRBJ1-1, with a possible D match to TRBD1 (5 bases). The CDR3 runs 16 residues. Per germline, CDR1 MDHEN and CDR2 SYDVKM. The V end was cut by 5 bases, the J end by 1 base, with 17 bases between. CDR3 sequence reads: CASSPPPGGENTEAFF. The CDR3 bases are TGTGCCAGCAGTCCCCCCCCGGGGGGGGAGAACACTGAAGCTTTCTTT.

The CDR3 coding sequence is TGTGCCAGCAGTTTTTTTGAGGCGGGAAGACAAGAGACCCAGTACTTC. It yields the protein CASSFFEAGRQETQYF. The gene calls are TRBV28 and TRBJ2-5; D is possibly TRBD2 (6 bases). V was clipped by 3 bases and J by 2 bases, with 16 bases between them. CDR1 is MDHEN, CDR2 SYDVKM, per germline. This CDR3 region has 16 residues.

The chain joins TRBV7-9 to TRBJ2-7, with 14 bases matching TRBD2. Germline loops: CDR1 SEHNR, CDR2 FQNEAQ (reference sequence). This CDR3 is 16 amino acids long. Losses at the gene ends were 5 bases for V and 5 bases for J; bases not matched to a gene: 8. CDR3 sequence: CASSQGGLAGEDEQYF. CDR3 in DNA: TGTGCCAGCAGCCAGGGGGGACTAGCGGGAGAGGACGAGCAGTACTTC.

The chain recombines TRBV11-2 with TRBJ2-3; the match to TRBD2 covers 9 bases. CDR1 is SGHAT and CDR2 is FQNNGV in the germline V gene. This CDR3 has 18 amino acids. Trimming at V came to 5 bases and at J to 2 bases, leaving 14 bases not matched to a gene. This CDR3 reads CASSHLAGNHNNTDTQYF. The CDR3 coding sequence is TGTGCCAGCAGCCACCTAGCGGGAAACCACAACAACACAGATACGCAGTATTTT. The full variable domain, its missing parts supplied by reference TRBV11-2 and TRBJ2-3, is EAGVAQSPRYKIIEKRQSVAFWCNPISGHATLYWYQQILGQGPKLLIQFQNNGVVDDSQLPKDRFSAERLKGVDSTLKIQPAKLEDSAVYLCASSHLAGNHNNTDTQYFGPGTRLTVL.

CDR3 nucleotides: TGTGCCAGCAGTTGTAAGGTCGGGACAAAAAAGCGAAACACCATATATTTT. Translated: CASSCKVGTKKRNTIYF. The chain uses TRBV28 and TRBJ1-3; possible D gene TRBD1, 6 bases. The CDR3 length is 17 residues. V lost 4 bases and J lost 5, with 21 bases in between. Germline assignment: CDR1 MDHEN and CDR2 SYDVKM.

The chain employs TRBV7-9 and TRBJ2-2; 7 bases fit TRBD1. This CDR3 has 14 amino acids. CDR1 SEHNR and CDR2 FQNEAQ come from the germline V gene (reference sequence). Germline trimming cut 5 bases from V and 4 bases from J; bases unmatched to any gene: 4. CDR3 protein: CASSPGQTTGELFF. As DNA, the CDR3 is TGTGCCAGCAGCCCGGGACAGACCACCGGGGAGCTGTTTTTT.

CDR3 DNA sequence: TGTGCCAGCAGCCTCATCAACAGGGGTGGGAATTCACCCCTCCACTTT. This encodes CASSLINRGGNSPLHF. The chain employs TRBV7-9 and TRBJ1-6; the match to TRBD1 covers 7 bases. The germline gives CDR1 SEHNR, CDR2 FQNEAQ (reference sequence). The V and J ends lost 5 bases and 7 bases, in that order; junction bases with no gene match: 11. This CDR3 spans 16 amino acids.

This chain uses TRBV6-5 with TRBJ2-1; a possible D gene is TRBD1 (6 bases). Germline V gives CDR1 MNHEY, CDR2 SVGAGI. This CDR3 has 15 amino acids. V lost 4 bases, J lost 9 bases, and 19 bases lay in between. The CDR3 DNA reads TGTGCCAGCAGTTTCACAGGGTTTTTACGTAGTGAGCAGTTCTTC. Amino acid sequence: CASSFTGFLRSEQFF.

The chain uses TRBV5-6 and TRBJ2-3; 10 bases map to TRBD2. V lost 6 bases, J lost 0 bases, and 13 bases stayed unmatched. The CDR3 has 18 residues. Germline V gene lookup returns CDR1 SGHDT and CDR2 YYEEEE. This chain's CDR3 is CASTPSKTSGASTDTQYF. Written as DNA, the CDR3 is TGTGCCAGCACTCCTTCCAAAACTAGCGGGGCTAGCACAGATACGCAGTATTTT.

This rearrangement joins TRBV5-1 to TRBJ1-4, with a possible D match to TRBD1 (6 bases). The V gene lost 1 base and the J gene lost 8 bases, with 18 bases spanning the gap. The CDR3 loop spans 16 amino acids. Germline V gene lookup returns CDR1 SGHRS and CDR2 YFSETQ. The chain's CDR3 is CASSLRRGKGTEKLFF. Here the CDR3 DNA reads TGCGCCAGCAGCTTGAGAAGGGGGAAGGGAACGGAAAAACTGTTTTTT.

The chain couples TRBV27 to TRBJ2-1; TRBD1 matches 8 bases. From germline, CDR1 is MNHEY and CDR2 SMNVEV (reference sequence). The J segment lost 1 base and the V segment lost 4 bases, leaving 3 bases of the junction unmatched. The CDR3 has 15 residues. CDR3: CASSYQGASYNEQFF. For the CDR3, the DNA is TGTGCCAGCAGTTACCAGGGGGCTTCCTACAATGAGCAGTTCTTC.